These T cell receptor beta chains were read from a single sample in a study of shared T cell receptors in the human thymus. Generated by immunoSEQ multiplex PCR, the TCRdb table keeps only in-frame clones and is missing some. The table shows hundreds of thousands of clones, with approximately 87% occurring only once. These data were also filed under a second study, of human thymus T cells.

Material for sequencing was thymocytes. The receptor source for this set is a boy under three years old with a congenital heart defect. Both conserved end residues are part of each CDR3. The D gene is left open where the match is weak. A row's size may be missing; if present it is once, few, many or a size class.

TRBD2 | TRBJ2-2 | - | TRBV28 | CATKPPGGPKTGELFF | TGTGCCACGAAACCTCCGGGGGGGCCGAAGACCGGGGAGCTGTTTTTT
- | TRBJ2-1 | - | TRBV7-2 | CASSLVRGLNEQFF | TGTGCCAGCAGCTTAGTTCGGGGTCTAAATGAGCAGTTCTTC
TRBD1 | TRBJ1-2 | - | TRBV28 | CASSSWDSDYYGYTF | TGTGCCAGCAGTTCCTGGGACAGTGACTACTATGGCTACACCTTC
TRBD2 | TRBJ2-5 | - | TRBV28 | CASSPWGGGETQYF | TGTGCCAGCAGCCCTTGGGGGGGAGGAGAGACCCAGTACTTC
TRBD1 | TRBJ2-1 | - | TRBV9 | CASSSNGSGTGSHEQFF | TGTGCCAGCAGCTCCAACGGGTCCGGGACAGGGTCCCATGAGCAGTTCTTC
- | TRBJ1-5 | once | TRBV5-5 | CASSLEGVNQPQHF | TGTGCCAGCAGCTTGGAAGGGGTTAATCAGCCCCAGCATTTT
- | TRBJ2-3 | - | TRBV19 | CASSSPTGFGDTQYF | TGTGCCAGTAGTTCCCCCACAGGATTCGGCGATACGCAGTATTTT
TRBD2 | TRBJ2-7 | - | TRBV18 | CASSPAPLAGATYEQYF | TGTGCCAGCTCACCAGCCCCCCTAGCGGGCGCCACCTACGAGCAGTACTTC
TRBD1 | TRBJ2-1 | once | TRBV25-1 | CASSAISTGGTYNEQFF | TGTGCCAGCAGTGCAATCTCCACAGGGGGTACTTACAATGAGCAGTTCTTC
- | TRBJ1-2 | - | TRBV6-5 | CARRGIRTLIYGYTF | TGTGCCAGGAGGGGGATTAGGACCCTGATCTATGGCTACACCTTC
- | TRBJ1-3 | - | TRBV30 | CARVEGGLGGNTIYF | TGTGCCCGCGTCGAGGGGGGGCTGGGTGGAAACACCATATATTTT
TRBD1 | TRBJ1-2 | - | TRBV7-9 | CASGTDRDNYGYTF | TGTGCCAGCGGCACGGACAGGGACAACTATGGCTACACCTTC
- | TRBJ1-1 | - | TRBV5-1 | CASSQDTMNTEAFF | TGCGCCAGCAGCCAGGACACGATGAACACTGAAGCTTTCTTT
- | TRBJ1-6 | - | TRBV5-1 | CASSRGGSPLHF | TGCGCCAGCAGCAGGGGTGGATCACCCCTCCACTTT
- | TRBJ1-1 | - | TRBV29-1 | CSVSGREGANPLEAFF | TGCAGCGTTTCAGGGAGGGAGGGTGCGAACCCCCTTGAAGCTTTCTTT
- | TRBJ2-1 | - | TRBV5-3 | CARSSLLRSSYNEQFF | TGTGCCAGAAGCTCCCTGTTGAGAAGCTCCTACAATGAGCAGTTCTTC
TRBD1 | TRBJ2-1 | - | TRBV13 | CASSLRTGGPYNEQFF | TGTGCCAGCAGCTTAAGGACAGGGGGACCCTACAATGAGCAGTTCTTC
TRBD1 | TRBJ2-7 | few | TRBV7-2 | CASSSKGPGQGFYEQYF | TGTGCCAGCAGCTCAAAGGGGCCGGGACAGGGGTTCTACGAGCAGTACTTC
- | TRBJ2-2 | - | TRBV12-5 | CASGLLRVAENTGELFF | TGTGCTAGTGGTCTCCTCCGGGTAGCGGAGAACACCGGGGAGCTGTTTTTT
- | TRBJ1-2 | - | TRBV6-6 | CASSLPPGVPGDGYTF | TGTGCCAGCAGTTTACCCCCGGGGGTGCCCGGGGATGGCTACACCTTC
TRBD1 | TRBJ1-6 | - | TRBV9 | CASSASGTGRNPPLHF | TGTGCCAGCAGCGCCTCCGGGACAGGGCGGAATCCACCCCTCCACTTT
TRBD1 | TRBJ1-1 | - | TRBV7-2 | CASSLKASTGDKNTEAFF | TGTGCCAGCAGCTTAAAAGCCTCAACAGGGGACAAGAACACTGAAGCTTTCTTT
TRBD1 | TRBJ1-1 | once | TRBV6-5 | CASSSRDRDRVAEAFF | TGTGCCAGCAGTTCCAGGGACCGGGACAGGGTGGCAGAAGCTTTCTTT
TRBD1 | TRBJ2-2 | - | TRBV19 | CASSIDRTGPTGELFF | TGTGCCAGTAGTATAGACAGGACAGGGCCGACCGGGGAGCTGTTTTTT
- | TRBJ1-1 | - | TRBV30 | CAWSHAGLLNTEAFF | TGTGCCTGGTCCCACGCAGGGCTTTTGAACACTGAAGCTTTCTTT
TRBD2 | TRBJ2-7 | - | TRBV6-5 | CASSYEGRAVHEQYF | TGTGCCAGCAGTTATGAGGGGAGGGCCGTCCACGAGCAGTACTTC
- | TRBJ2-5 | - | TRBV19 | CASSIDHVLAETQYF | TGTGCCAGTAGTATAGATCACGTTTTAGCGGAGACCCAGTACTTC
TRBD1 | TRBJ1-5 | - | TRBV4-1 | CASSQARDRGNFFSNQPQHF | TGCGCCAGCAGCCAAGCCCGGGACAGGGGGAACTTTTTTAGCAATCAGCCCCAGCATTTT
TRBD2 | TRBJ2-5 | - | TRBV11-2 | CASSPTSGRAAETQYF | TGTGCCAGCAGCCCTACTAGCGGGAGGGCCGCGGAGACCCAGTACTTC
TRBD2 | TRBJ2-3 | few | TRBV28 | CASTLAGGVDTQYF | TGTGCCAGCACCTTAGCGGGAGGAGTCGATACGCAGTATTTT
TRBD1 | TRBJ1-5 | - | TRBV7-9 | CAIQQGKENQPQHF | TGTGCCATCCAACAGGGGAAGGAGAATCAGCCCCAGCATTTT
- | TRBJ2-1 | few | TRBV6-6 | CASSLKTSSYNEQFF | TGTGCCAGCAGCCTTAAAACGAGCTCCTACAATGAGCAGTTCTTC
TRBD1 | TRBJ2-7 | once | TRBV7-2 | CASSSDRGSYEQYF | TGTGCCAGCAGCTCGGACAGGGGGTCTTACGAGCAGTACTTC
- | TRBJ1-1 | - | TRBV10-3 | CAISMIRTANTEAFF | TGTGCCATCAGTATGATTCGGACAGCCAACACTGAAGCTTTCTTT
TRBD1 | TRBJ1-5 | - | TRBV7-8 | CASSSRQGDSNQPQHF | TGTGCCAGCAGCTCTAGACAGGGCGATAGCAATCAGCCCCAGCATTTT
TRBD2 | TRBJ2-7 | - | TRBV27 | CASSEFTSGDEQYF | TGTGCCAGCAGTGAGTTCACTAGCGGTGACGAGCAGTACTTC
- | TRBJ2-5 | - | TRBV9 | CASSVSRGSKETQYF | TGTGCCAGCAGCGTATCGAGAGGCTCAAAAGAGACCCAGTACTTC
TRBD1 | TRBJ2-3 | - | TRBV5-8 | CASIPDRDLGDTDTQYF | TGTGCCAGCATCCCGGACAGGGATTTAGGGGACACAGATACGCAGTATTTT
- | TRBJ2-7 | - | TRBV6-1 | CASSSTNLSYEQYF | TGTGCCAGCAGTAGTACTAACCTCTCCTACGAGCAGTACTTC
TRBD1 | TRBJ1-4 | - | TRBV11-2 | CASSPPGQTATNEKLFF | TGTGCCAGCAGCCCACCGGGACAGACTGCAACTAATGAAAAACTGTTTTTT
- | TRBJ2-1 | - | TRBV6-5 | CASSYRLSYNEQFF | TGTGCCAGCAGTTATCGACTATCCTACAATGAGCAGTTCTTC
- | TRBJ2-6 | - | TRBV7-2 | CASSLTGPGANVLTF | TGTGCCAGCAGTTTGACAGGTCCTGGGGCCAACGTCCTGACTTTC
TRBD1 | TRBJ2-7 | - | TRBV27 | CASAPWDSSYEQYF | TGTGCCAGCGCCCCCTGGGACAGTTCCTACGAGCAGTACTTC
- | TRBJ2-5 | - | TRBV6-1 | CASRLTRRGQETQYF | TGTGCCAGCAGGCTGACTAGGAGAGGGCAAGAGACCCAGTACTTC
TRBD1 | TRBJ2-7 | - | TRBV6-5 | CASRQGSYEQYF | TGTGCCAGCAGACAGGGGTCCTACGAGCAGTACTTC
- | TRBJ2-1 | - | TRBV28 | CASSLLSGAFYNEQFF | TGTGCCAGCAGTTTATTGTCAGGGGCTTTCTACAATGAGCAGTTCTTC
TRBD1 | TRBJ1-3 | - | TRBV12-5 | CASGSQGVDGNTIYF | TGTGCTAGTGGTTCCCAGGGGGTGGATGGAAACACCATATATTTT
TRBD1 | TRBJ1-6 | - | TRBV5-4 | CASSLWTGNSPLHF | TGTGCCAGCAGCTTATGGACAGGAAACTCACCCCTCCACTTT
- | TRBJ2-7 | - | TRBV2 | CASREQPNLVVYEQYF | TGTGCCAGCAGGGAACAGCCCAACCTAGTCGTCTACGAGCAGTACTTC